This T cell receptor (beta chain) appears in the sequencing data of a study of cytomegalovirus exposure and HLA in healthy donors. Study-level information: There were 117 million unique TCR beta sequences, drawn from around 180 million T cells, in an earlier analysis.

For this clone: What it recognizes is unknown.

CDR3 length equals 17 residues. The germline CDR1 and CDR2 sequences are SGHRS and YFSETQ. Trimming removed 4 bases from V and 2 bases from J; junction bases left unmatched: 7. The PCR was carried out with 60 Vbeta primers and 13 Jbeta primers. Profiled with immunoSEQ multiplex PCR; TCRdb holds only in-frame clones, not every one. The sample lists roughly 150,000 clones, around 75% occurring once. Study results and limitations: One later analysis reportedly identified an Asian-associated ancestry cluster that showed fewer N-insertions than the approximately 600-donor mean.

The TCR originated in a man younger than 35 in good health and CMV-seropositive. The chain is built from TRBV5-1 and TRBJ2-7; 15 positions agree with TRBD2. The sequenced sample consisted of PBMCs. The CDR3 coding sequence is TGCGCCAGCAGCGGGGGACTAGCGGGAGGACTGACCTACGAGCAGTACTTC. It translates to CASSGGLAGGLTYEQYF.